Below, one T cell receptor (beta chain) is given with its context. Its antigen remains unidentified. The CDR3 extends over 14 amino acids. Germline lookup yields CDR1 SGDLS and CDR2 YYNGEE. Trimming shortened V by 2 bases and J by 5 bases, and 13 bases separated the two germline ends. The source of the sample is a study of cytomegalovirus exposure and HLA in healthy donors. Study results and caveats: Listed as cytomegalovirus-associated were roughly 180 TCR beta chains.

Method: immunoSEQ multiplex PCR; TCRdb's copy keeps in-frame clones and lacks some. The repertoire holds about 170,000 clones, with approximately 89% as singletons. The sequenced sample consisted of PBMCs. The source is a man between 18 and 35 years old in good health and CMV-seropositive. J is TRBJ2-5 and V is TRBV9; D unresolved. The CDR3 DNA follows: TGTGCCAGCAGCGTGGAGTACCTCGGGGAGACCCAGTACTTC. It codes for CASSVEYLGETQYF.